These 15 T cell receptor beta chains originate from one sample sequenced in a study of shared clonotypes between healthy human individuals. Sequenced by immunoSEQ multiplex PCR; TCRdb stores in-frame clones only, minus some. Among roughly 520,000 clones listed, about 96% were seen once. The sequencing sample was made of naive CD4+ T cells sorted from blood. Subset meaning: CD45RA+ positively selected. Every receptor here comes from a woman in her twenties or thirties in good health.

J is TRBJ1-1 and V is TRBV5-1; no clear D. V lost 4 bases and J 4 bases, leaving 17 bases between the germline ends. The germline V gene encodes CDR1 SGHRS and CDR2 YFSETQ. This CDR3 has 15 amino acids. DNA for the CDR3: TGCGCCAGCAGCCCACCGACGGGGAGAGGCACTGAAGCTTTCTTT. Translation gives CASSPPTGRGTEAFF. The full variable domain, completed using reference TRBV5-1 and TRBJ1-1, is KAGVTQTPRYLIKTRGQQVTLSCSPISGHRSVSWYQQTPGQGLQFLFEYFSETQRNKGNFPGRFSGRQFSNSRSEMNVSTLELGDSALYLCASSPPTGRGTEAFFGQGTRLTVV.

The chain recombines TRBV5-4 with TRBJ1-4; D remains ambiguous. The germline gives CDR1 SGHNT, CDR2 YYREEE (reference sequence). V lost 2 bases and J 8 bases, leaving 16 bases between the germline ends. The CDR3 spans 15 residues. The CDR3 loop is CASSFRSGSGEKLFF. The CDR3 DNA is TGTGCCAGCAGCTTTAGGTCCGGGTCGGGCGAAAAACTGTTTTTT.

This chain connects TRBV27 to TRBJ1-1, with TRBD1 matching over 9 bases. The junction had 7 bases not matched to a gene; V was cut back by 3 bases and J by 11 bases. Germline-derived CDR1 and CDR2 are MNHEY and SMNVEV (reference sequence). This CDR3 contains 13 residues. This CDR3 reads CASSFLNRGRAFF. CDR3 nucleotides: TGTGCCAGCAGTTTCCTCAACAGGGGGCGGGCTTTCTTT.

The chain links TRBV10-3 to TRBJ2-1; 8 bases agree with TRBD2. CDR3 length equals 14 residues. The germline gives CDR1 ENHRY, CDR2 SYGVKD. The ends lost 10 bases at V and 1 base at J; junction bases unmatched: 6. The DNA of the CDR3 is TGTGCCACCTCCCGGGAGGGATCCTACAATGAGCAGTTCTTC. Translating it yields CATSREGSYNEQFF.

CDR3 in amino acids: CSAGELQPQHF. The CDR3 region has the DNA TGCAGTGCTGGGGAACTACAGCCCCAGCATTTT. V and J are TRBV20-1 and TRBJ1-5; no reliable D call. V shed 5 bases and J shed 7 bases, with 9 bases lying between them. This CDR3 is 11 amino acids long. In germline, CDR1 is DFQATT, CDR2 SNEGSKA (reference sequence).

This rearrangement joins TRBV9 to TRBJ2-5, with 11 bases matching TRBD2. The germline V gene has CDR1 SGDLS and CDR2 YYNGEE. This CDR3 is built from 14 residues. The V gene end was trimmed by 3 bases and the J gene end by 7 bases; junction bases not matched to a gene: 5. CDR3 loop: CASSESSGGMTQYF. CDR3 bases: TGTGCCAGCAGCGAATCTAGCGGGGGGATGACCCAGTACTTC.

This chain links TRBV5-1 with TRBJ2-1; 9 bases agree with TRBD2. The CDR3 spans 15 residues. Germline V gene lookup returns CDR1 SGHRS and CDR2 YFSETQ. Trimming cost V 0 bases and J 4 bases; bases outside gene matches: 2. In DNA, the CDR3 is TGCGCCAGCAGCTTGGTAGCGGGGGAGTACAATGAGCAGTTCTTC. This encodes CASSLVAGEYNEQFF.

The V call is TRBV19, the J call TRBJ1-1, with D possibly being TRBD1 (5 bases). This CDR3 comprises 13 residues. V lost 6 bases and J lost 1, with 9 bases in between. Germline CDR1 reads LNHDA; CDR2 reads SQIVND (reference sequence). The CDR3 sequence is CASSLRGNTEAFF. The CDR3 nucleotides read TGTGCCAGTAGCCTGAGGGGGAACACTGAAGCTTTCTTT.

The CDR3 DNA is TGTGCCAGCAGCGCTTCAGAGTTCTTC. Translation: CASSASEFF. The J gene is TRBJ2-1, the V gene TRBV6-1; no firm D call. This CDR3 is 9 amino acids long. Looked up from germline, CDR1 is MNHNS and CDR2 is SASEGT. V gave up 6 bases and J gave up 14 bases, with 8 bases separating them.

This clone showed up just a few times. This chain joins TRBV19 and TRBJ1-1; D is ambiguous. Deletions cut 5 bases from V and 7 bases from J, with 17 bases between. The CDR3 totals 14 residues. CDR1 is LNHDA, CDR2 SQIVND, per germline (reference sequence). CDR3 sequence reads: CASSPLEGIGEAFF. CDR3 nucleotide sequence: TGTGCCAGTAGTCCCCTGGAGGGAATCGGTGAAGCTTTCTTT. Full variable domain (rest looked up from reference TRBV19 and TRBJ1-1): DGGITQSPKYLFRKEGQNVTLSCEQNLNHDAMYWYRQDPGQGLRLIYYSQIVNDFQKGDIAEGYSVSREKKESFPLTVTSAQKNPTAFYLCASSPLEGIGEAFFGQGTRLTVV.

V gene TRBV29-1 combines with J gene TRBJ2-7; TRBD2 agrees at 16 bases. V shed 6 bases and J 8 bases; nucleotides not matched to a gene: 10. The CDR3 has 15 residues. The germline gives CDR1 SQVTM, CDR2 ANQGSEA. The CDR3 DNA reads TGCAGCGTCGGGACTAGCGGGAGGGGGCCAAAAAAGCAGTACTTC. Translation: CSVGTSGRGPKKQYF.

This CDR3 reads CASSGERGVTYNEQFF. The CDR3, as DNA: TGTGCCAGCAGCGGCGAAAGGGGGGTTACCTACAATGAGCAGTTCTTC. The genes are TRBV5-8 and TRBJ2-1; D assignment may be TRBD1 or TRBD2 (6 bases each). This CDR3 is 16 amino acids long. Germline V CDR1 and CDR2: SGHTS, YDEGEE. Trimming took 4 bases from V and 2 from J, leaving 16 bases between them. Full variable domain (outside the CDR3, taken from reference TRBV5-8 and TRBJ2-1): EAGVTQSPTHLIKTRGQQATLRCSPISGHTSVYWYQQALGLGLQFLLWYDEGEERNRGNFPPRFSGRQFPNYSSELNVNALELEDSALYLCASSGERGVTYNEQFFGPGTRLTVL.

The chain employs TRBV29-1 and TRBJ1-5; 10 positions match TRBD1. Germline V CDR1 and CDR2: SQVTM, ANQGSEA. The CDR3 is 15 amino acids. V lost 4 bases to trimming and J lost 2 bases; unmatched junction nucleotides: 5. As DNA, the CDR3 is TGCAGCGTTGCCCGGGGGACAGGGGGCAATCAGCCCCAGCATTTT. Protein product: CSVARGTGGNQPQHF.

The chain is built from TRBV7-6 and TRBJ2-1; maybe TRBD2 (6 bases). The CDR3 is 14 residues long. V was clipped by 5 bases and J by 4 bases, with 12 bases between them. Germline CDR1 SGHVS, CDR2 FNYEAQ. CDR3 loop: CASSRDWSYNEQFF. The DNA for the CDR3 is TGTGCCAGCAGCCGGGACTGGAGTTACAATGAGCAGTTCTTC.

This chain connects TRBV29-1 to TRBJ1-4; 10 bases line up with TRBD1. Trimming cost V 4 bases and J 7 bases; bases outside gene matches: 6. CDR3 length: 14 residues. CDR1 and CDR2 from the germline V gene are SQVTM and ANQGSEA. This chain's CDR3 is CSVAGGQGFEKLFF. As DNA, the CDR3 is TGCAGCGTTGCTGGGGGACAGGGGTTTGAAAAACTGTTTTTT.